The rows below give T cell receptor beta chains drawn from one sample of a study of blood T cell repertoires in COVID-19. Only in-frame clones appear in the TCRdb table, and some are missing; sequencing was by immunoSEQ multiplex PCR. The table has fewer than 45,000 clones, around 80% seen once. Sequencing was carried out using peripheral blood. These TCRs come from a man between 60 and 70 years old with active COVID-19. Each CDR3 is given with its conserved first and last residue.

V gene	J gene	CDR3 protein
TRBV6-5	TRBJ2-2	CASIFSGKNTGELFF
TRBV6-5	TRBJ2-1	CASRLSGGTWNEQFF
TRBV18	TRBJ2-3	CASSPEGWPDTQYF
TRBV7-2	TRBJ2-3	CASSRTSGGANLADTQYF
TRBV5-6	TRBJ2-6	CASSFESSGANVLTF
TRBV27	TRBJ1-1	CASSPQGGNTEAFF
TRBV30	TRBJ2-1	CAWRLAGTVGEQFF
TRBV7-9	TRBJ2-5	CASSRGASLETQYF
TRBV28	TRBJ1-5	CASSADRDQPQHF
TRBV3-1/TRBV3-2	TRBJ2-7	CASSSGTGFGEQYF
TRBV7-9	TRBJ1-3	CASSSTGTAVGTIYF
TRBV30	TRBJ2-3	CACMGGSDTQYF
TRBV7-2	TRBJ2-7	CASSQPTSGGSAYEQYF
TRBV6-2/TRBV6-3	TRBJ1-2	CASSPLRGSNYGYTF
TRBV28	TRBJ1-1	CASSYRSDTEAFF
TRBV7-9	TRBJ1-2	CASSLSLGYGYTF
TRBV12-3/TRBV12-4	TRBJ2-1	CASSSPIPNEQFF
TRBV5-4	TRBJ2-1	CASSPLAGGSSYNEQFF
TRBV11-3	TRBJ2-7	CASSQWTGNSYEQYF
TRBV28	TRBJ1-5	CASSLQQGNQPQHF